The 17 T cell receptor beta chains in this list originate from one sample, sequenced in a study of blood T cell repertoires in COVID-19. Data came from immunoSEQ multiplex PCR; TCRdb stores just in-frame clones and leaves some out. The sample has hundreds of thousands of clones; roughly 90% are singletons. The source material was PBMCs or T cells enriched from blood (not recorded which). The receptor source for this set is a woman in her twenties or thirties who had recovered from COVID-19.

The chain links TRBV11-2 to TRBJ2-5; the match to TRBD2 covers 10 bases. This CDR3 comprises 18 residues. Germline V gene sequence: CDR1 SGHAT, CDR2 FQNNGV. The V segment lost 0 bases and the J segment 2 bases; nucleotides outside the gene matches: 9. CDR3 sequence: CASSLDPSGRAPQETQYF. CDR3 bases: TGTGCCAGCAGCTTAGATCCTAGCGGGAGAGCTCCTCAAGAGACCCAGTACTTC.

This rearrangement joins TRBV6-2 or TRBV6-3 to TRBJ2-7; 10 bases fit TRBD1. The CDR3 totals 14 residues. CDR1 and CDR2 (germline): MNHEY, SVGEGT. Trimming at V came to 5 bases and at J to 6 bases, leaving 7 bases not matched to a gene. The CDR3 DNA reads as TGTGCCAGCAGTGACGGGACAGGGGTAGCCGAGCAGTACTTC. Translation gives CASSDGTGVAEQYF.

This clone was seen more than once but under ten times. The J gene is TRBJ2-7, the V gene TRBV27; 7 bases agree with TRBD1. Germline V gene lookup returns CDR1 MNHEY and CDR2 SMNVEV (reference sequence). V lost 6 bases to trimming and J lost 5 bases; unmatched junction nucleotides: 10. This CDR3 is 14 amino acids long. DNA of the CDR3: TGTGCCAGCAGCCCGGGACAGAACTCGGACGAGCAGTACTTC. Its protein product is CASSPGQNSDEQYF.

The V and J genes are TRBV15 and TRBJ1-6; 7 positions match TRBD1. J gave up 9 bases and V 0 bases, and 8 bases lay outside the gene matches. The germline V gene encodes CDR1 LNHNV and CDR2 YYDKDF (reference sequence). This CDR3 comprises 16 residues. The CDR3 DNA follows: TGTGCCACCAGCAGAGATGGGTGGGACAGCGGTTCACCCCTCCACTTT. Translating it yields CATSRDGWDSGSPLHF.

In DNA form, the CDR3 reads TGTGCCAGCATTAGGACAGCGAACACCGGGGAGCTGTTTTTT. This codes for CASIRTANTGELFF. The rearrangement joins TRBV6-5 to TRBJ2-2; tentative D call: TRBD1 (6 bases). Trimming stripped 7 bases from V and 0 bases from J, with 9 bases between. The CDR3 runs to 14 residues. CDR1 and CDR2 from the germline V gene are MNHEY and SVGAGI.

The V and J genes are TRBV10-3 and TRBJ2-5; TRBD1 matches at 7 bases. This CDR3 comprises 15 residues. Germline values: CDR1 ENHRY, CDR2 SYGVKD. Trimming cost V 6 bases and J 7 bases; bases outside gene matches: 14. The CDR3: CAIRTTGARGGTQYF. CDR3 DNA sequence: TGTGCCATCAGGACTACAGGGGCGCGAGGCGGGACCCAGTACTTC.

The chain uses TRBV29-1 and TRBJ2-7, with 8 bases that match TRBD1. CDR3 length equals 18 residues. The V and J ends lost 2 bases and 0 bases, in that order; junction bases with no gene match: 15. In germline, CDR1 is SQVTM, CDR2 ANQGSEA. CDR3 loop: CSVETSSWGQESSYEQYF. The DNA of the CDR3 is TGCAGCGTTGAAACATCCTCATGGGGACAGGAAAGCTCCTACGAGCAGTACTTC.

The gene calls are TRBV29-1 and TRBJ2-5; 9 positions agree with TRBD2. The germline V gene encodes CDR1 SQVTM and CDR2 ANQGSEA. The CDR3 loop spans 14 amino acids. Trimming at V came to 5 bases and at J to 2 bases, leaving 6 bases not matched to a gene. The CDR3 region is CSVISSGAQETQYF. The CDR3 DNA reads TGCAGCGTTATCTCTAGCGGGGCTCAAGAGACCCAGTACTTC.

V gene TRBV7-8 combines with J gene TRBJ1-6, with D possibly being TRBD1 (6 bases). The CDR3 consists of 15 residues. Between the trimmed V and J ends, which lost 1 base and 7 bases, there was a span of 11 bases. CDR1 and CDR2 from the germline V gene are SGHVS and FQNEAQ. The CDR3, as DNA: TGTGCCAGCAGCTTAGGTTGGCAGGGGAATTCACCCCTCCACTTT. Protein: CASSLGWQGNSPLHF.

The chain has TRBV28 and TRBJ2-2; 7 bases match TRBD2. CDR3 length: 15 amino acids. Germline V gene lookup returns CDR1 MDHEN and CDR2 SYDVKM. V dropped 3 bases and J dropped 5; count of bases not matched to a gene: 6. For the CDR3, the DNA is TGTGCCAGCAGTTTGCGGACTAGACGGACCGGGGAGCTGTTTTTT. Translating gives CASSLRTRRTGELFF. The full variable domain, completed using reference TRBV28 and TRBJ2-2, is DVKVTQSSRYLVKRTGEKVFLECVQDMDHENMFWYRQDPGLGLRLIYFSYDVKMKEKGDIPEGYSVSREKKERFSLILESASTNQTSMYLCASSLRTRRTGELFFGEGSRLTVL.

The chain links TRBV28 to TRBJ1-5; tentatively, D is TRBD1 (5 bases). V dropped 5 bases and J dropped 9 bases, with 26 bases sitting between them. Germline V gene sequence: CDR1 MDHEN, CDR2 SYDVKM. The length of the CDR3 is 17 residues. CDR3: CASSVDAGTLNSGPQHF. The CDR3 coding sequence is TGTGCCAGCAGTGTTGATGCCGGGACTTTAAACTCTGGGCCCCAGCATTTT. Combining the CDR3 with reference TRBV28 and TRBJ1-5 gives the whole variable domain DVKVTQSSRYLVKRTGEKVFLECVQDMDHENMFWYRQDPGLGLRLIYFSYDVKMKEKGDIPEGYSVSREKKERFSLILESASTNQTSMYLCASSVDAGTLNSGPQHFGDGTRLSIL.

The chain recombines TRBV19 with TRBJ1-5; 7 positions match TRBD1. This CDR3 spans 14 amino acids. V dropped 9 bases and J dropped 7; count of bases not matched to a gene: 12. Per germline, CDR1 LNHDA and CDR2 SQIVND (reference sequence). The CDR3 reads CASLMTGNGQPQHF. CDR3 in DNA: TGTGCCAGCCTCATGACAGGGAATGGGCAGCCCCAGCATTTT. The full variable domain, in which reference TRBV19 and TRBJ1-5 provide the parts outside the CDR3, is DGGITQSPKYLFRKEGQNVTLSCEQNLNHDAMYWYRQDPGQGLRLIYYSQIVNDFQKGDIAEGYSVSREKKESFPLTVTSAQKNPTAFYLCASLMTGNGQPQHFGDGTRLSIL.

The chain has TRBV15 and TRBJ2-5; D gene ambiguous. Germline assignment: CDR1 LNHNV and CDR2 YYDKDF (reference sequence). CDR3 size: 16 residues. The V gene lost 0 bases and the J gene lost 2 bases, with 13 bases spanning the gap. The CDR3 nucleotides read TGTGCCACCAGCAGAGATTGGCGGCAGCTACAAGAGACCCAGTACTTC. Its protein product is CATSRDWRQLQETQYF.

The chain joins TRBV11-3 to TRBJ1-1; no definite D call. With 4 bases removed from V and 3 bases from J, the gap between germline ends came to 9 bases. Per the germline V gene, CDR1 is SGHNT and CDR2 is YENEEA. The CDR3 is made up of 13 amino acids. CDR3 in DNA: TGTGCCAGCAGCTCCCAGGAGGACACTGAAGCTTTCTTT. This gives the protein CASSSQEDTEAFF. Drawing the rest from reference TRBV11-3 and TRBJ1-1, the complete variable domain is EAGVVQSPRYKIIEKKQPVAFWCNPISGHNTLYWYLQNLGQGPELLIRYENEEAVDDSQLPKDRFSAERLKGVDSTLKIQPAELGDSAVYLCASSSQEDTEAFFGQGTRLTVV.

A word on this clone: Relative to the germline gene, one junction end is altered; a read error may explain this. The chain recombines TRBV7-7 with TRBJ2-5; 14 positions match TRBD2. The CDR3 is 16 residues long. Germline loops: CDR1 SSHAT, CDR2 FNYEAQ (reference sequence). CDR3 DNA: TGTGCTAGCAGCCGGGGACTAGCGGGAGTCCAAGAGACCCAGTACTTC. Its protein is CASSRGLAGVQETQYF.

The gene calls are TRBV20-1 and TRBJ2-7, with 9 bases lining up with TRBD2. The CDR3 is 16 residues long. Per the germline V gene, CDR1 is DFQATT and CDR2 is SNEGSKA (reference sequence). Trimming at V came to 3 bases and at J to 2 bases, leaving 11 bases not matched to a gene. CDR3 region: CSASIRLAGQTYEQYF. The DNA of the CDR3 is TGCAGTGCTAGTATTAGGCTAGCGGGGCAGACCTACGAGCAGTACTTC.

V usage is TRBV5-6 and J usage is TRBJ2-7; 8 bases line up with TRBD1. Trimming took 0 bases from V and 3 from J; bases not matched to a gene: 5. The CDR3 contains 15 residues. CDR1 is SGHDT and CDR2 is YYEEEE in the germline V gene. The DNA of the CDR3 is TGTGCCAGCAGCTTGGCAGGACAGGGCCTCTACGAGCAGTACTTC. It is translated as CASSLAGQGLYEQYF.